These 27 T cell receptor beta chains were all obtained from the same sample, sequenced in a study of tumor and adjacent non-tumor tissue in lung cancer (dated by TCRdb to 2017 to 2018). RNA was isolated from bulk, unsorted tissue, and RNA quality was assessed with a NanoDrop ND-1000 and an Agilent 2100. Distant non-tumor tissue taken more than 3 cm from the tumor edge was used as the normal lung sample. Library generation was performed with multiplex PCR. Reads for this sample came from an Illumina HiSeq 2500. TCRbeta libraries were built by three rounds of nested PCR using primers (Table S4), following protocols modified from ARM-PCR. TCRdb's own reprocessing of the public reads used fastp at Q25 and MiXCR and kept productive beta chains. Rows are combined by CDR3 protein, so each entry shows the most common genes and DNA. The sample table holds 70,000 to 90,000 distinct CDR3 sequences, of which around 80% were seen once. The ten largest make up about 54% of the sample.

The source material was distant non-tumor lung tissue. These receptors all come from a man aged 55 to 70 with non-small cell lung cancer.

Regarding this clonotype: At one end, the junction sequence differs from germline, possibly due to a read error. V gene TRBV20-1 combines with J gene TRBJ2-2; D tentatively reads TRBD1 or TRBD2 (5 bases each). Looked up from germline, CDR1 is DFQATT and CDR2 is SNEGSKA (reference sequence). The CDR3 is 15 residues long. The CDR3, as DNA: TGCAGTGTTAGAGCAGGGACCCTTTGGAGTGGGGAGCTGTTTTTT. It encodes CSVRAGTLWSGELFF.

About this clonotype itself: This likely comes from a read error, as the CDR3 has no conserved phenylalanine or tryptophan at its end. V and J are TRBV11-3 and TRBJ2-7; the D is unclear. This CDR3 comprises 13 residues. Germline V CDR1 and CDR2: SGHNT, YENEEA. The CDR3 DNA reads TGTACCAGCAGCTTAGGGATGTGGAGCGAACAGTACTCC. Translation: CTSSLGMWSEQYS.

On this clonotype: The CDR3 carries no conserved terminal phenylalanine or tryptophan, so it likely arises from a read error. CDR3 sequence (DNA): TGTGCCACTTCGGAGCGGGAGACCCGGAATGAGCAGTTCCTT. It encodes CATSERETRNEQFL. The chain combines TRBV12-3 or TRBV12-4 with TRBJ2-1; 8 bases map to TRBD2. This CDR3 is built from 14 residues. Trimming at V came to 10 bases and at J to 7 bases, leaving 12 bases not matched to a gene.

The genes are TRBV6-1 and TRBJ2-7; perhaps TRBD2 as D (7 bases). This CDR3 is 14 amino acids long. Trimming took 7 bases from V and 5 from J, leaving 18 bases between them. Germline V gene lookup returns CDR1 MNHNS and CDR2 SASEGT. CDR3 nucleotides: TGTGCCAGCATGGTGGGGGGGCGCGTCGACGAGCAGTACTTC. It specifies CASMVGGRVDEQYF.

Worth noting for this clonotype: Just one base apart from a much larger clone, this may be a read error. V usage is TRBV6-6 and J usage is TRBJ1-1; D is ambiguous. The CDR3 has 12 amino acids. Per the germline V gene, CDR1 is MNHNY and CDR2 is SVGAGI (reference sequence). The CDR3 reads CASRMGNTETFF. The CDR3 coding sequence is TGTGCCAGCAGGATGGGGAACACTGAAACTTTCTTT.

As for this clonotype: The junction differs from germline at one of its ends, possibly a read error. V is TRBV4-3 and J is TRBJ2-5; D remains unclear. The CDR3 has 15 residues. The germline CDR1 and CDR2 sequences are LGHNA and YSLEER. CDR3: CANSQGPGPQETQYF. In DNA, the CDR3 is TGCGCCAACAGCCAAGGGCCGGGTCCTCAAGAGACCCAGTACTTC.

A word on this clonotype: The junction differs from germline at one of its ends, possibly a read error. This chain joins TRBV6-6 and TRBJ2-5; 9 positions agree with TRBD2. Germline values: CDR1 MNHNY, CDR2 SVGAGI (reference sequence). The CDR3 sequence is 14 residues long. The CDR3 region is CASWSGGSVRTQHF. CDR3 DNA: TGTGCCAGCTGGAGCGGGGGGTCGGTAAGGACCCAGCACTTC.

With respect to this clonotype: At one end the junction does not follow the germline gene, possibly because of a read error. CDR3: CVSSLVEQDYEQFF. For the CDR3, the DNA is TGTGTCAGCAGCTTAGTCGAACAGGACTATGAGCAGTTCTTC. The chain combines TRBV11-2 with TRBJ2-1; either TRBD1 or TRBD2 may supply D (5 bases each). Germline values: CDR1 SGHAT, CDR2 FQNNGV. The CDR3 covers 14 residues.

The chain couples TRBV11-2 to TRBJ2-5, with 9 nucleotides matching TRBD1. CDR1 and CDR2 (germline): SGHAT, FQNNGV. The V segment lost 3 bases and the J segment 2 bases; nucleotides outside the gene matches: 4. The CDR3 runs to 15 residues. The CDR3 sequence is CASSFNRGQQETQYF. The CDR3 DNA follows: TGTGCCAGCAGCTTTAACAGGGGGCAACAAGAGACCCAGTACTTC.

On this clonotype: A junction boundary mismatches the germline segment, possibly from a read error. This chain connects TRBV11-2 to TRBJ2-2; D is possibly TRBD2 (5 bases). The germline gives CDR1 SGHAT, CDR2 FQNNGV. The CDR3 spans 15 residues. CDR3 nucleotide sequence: TGTGCCAGCAGCTTAACGCGTTCGAACACCGGGGAGATGTCTTTT. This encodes CASSLTRSNTGEMSF.

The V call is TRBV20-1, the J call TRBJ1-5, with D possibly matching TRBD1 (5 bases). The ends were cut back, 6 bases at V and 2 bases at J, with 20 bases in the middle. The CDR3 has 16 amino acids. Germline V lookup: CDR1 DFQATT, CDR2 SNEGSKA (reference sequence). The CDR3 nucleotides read TGCAGTGCCCTCCCGACGGGGCGCACGTGCAATCAGCCCCAGCATTTT. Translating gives CSALPTGRTCNQPQHF.

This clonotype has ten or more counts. Here the CDR3 DNA reads TGCGCCAGCAGTGTTTCCAGCTGGGGCAATCAGCCCCAGCATTTT. Its protein product is CASSVSSWGNQPQHF. The rearrangement joins TRBV10-2 to TRBJ1-5; D ambiguous. Trimming removed 4 bases at V and 2 bases at J, with 12 bases between. Germline V CDR1 and CDR2: WSHSY, SAAADI. This CDR3 has 15 residues.

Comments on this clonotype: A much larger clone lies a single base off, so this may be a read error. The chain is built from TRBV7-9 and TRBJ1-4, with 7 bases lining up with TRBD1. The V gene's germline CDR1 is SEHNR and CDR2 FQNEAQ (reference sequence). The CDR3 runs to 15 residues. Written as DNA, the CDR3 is TGTGCCATCAGCTCCGGACAGGCAACTAATGAAAAACTGTTTTTT. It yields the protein CAISSGQATNEKLFF.

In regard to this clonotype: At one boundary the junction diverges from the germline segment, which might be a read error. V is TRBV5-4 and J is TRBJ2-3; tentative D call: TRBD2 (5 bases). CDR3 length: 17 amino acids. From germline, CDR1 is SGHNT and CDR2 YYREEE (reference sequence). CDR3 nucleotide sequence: TGCGCCAGCAGCAAGGATATTACTAGAACTAACACAGATACGCACTATTTT. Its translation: CASSKDITRTNTDTHYF. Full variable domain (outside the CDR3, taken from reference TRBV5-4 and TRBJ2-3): ETGVTQSPTHLIKTRGQQVTLRCSSQSGHNTVSWYQQALGQGPQFIFQYYREEENGRGNFPPRFSGLQFPNYSSELNVNALELDDSALYLCASSKDITRTNTDTHYFGPGTRLTVL.

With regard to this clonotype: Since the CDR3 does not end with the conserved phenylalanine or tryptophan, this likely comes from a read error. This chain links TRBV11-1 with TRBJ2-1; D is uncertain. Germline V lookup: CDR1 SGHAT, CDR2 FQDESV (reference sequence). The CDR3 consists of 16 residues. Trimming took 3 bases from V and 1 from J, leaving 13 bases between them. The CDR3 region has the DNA TGTGCCAGCAGCTTGGTTTGTGGGCAGTCCTACAATGAGCAGTTCATC. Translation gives CASSLVCGQSYNEQFI.

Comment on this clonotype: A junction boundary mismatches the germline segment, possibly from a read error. The CDR3 DNA follows: TGTGCCAGTAGCTCCCGGGGAGTGGGAGGATACAGGGCCGGGGAGCTATTTTTT. Translated, it gives CASSSRGVGGYRAGELFF. V gene TRBV11-3 combines with J gene TRBJ2-2; D may match TRBD1 or TRBD2 (6 bases each). CDR1 is SGHNT, CDR2 YENEEA, per germline. The CDR3 runs to 18 residues.

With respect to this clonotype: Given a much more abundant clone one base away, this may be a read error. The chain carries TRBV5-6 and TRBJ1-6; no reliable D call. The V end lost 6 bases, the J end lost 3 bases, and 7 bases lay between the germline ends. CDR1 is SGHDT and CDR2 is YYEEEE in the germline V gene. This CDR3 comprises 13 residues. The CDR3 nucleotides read TGTGCCAGCACCCAGAACTATAATTCACCCCTCCACTTT. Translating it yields CASTQNYNSPLHF.

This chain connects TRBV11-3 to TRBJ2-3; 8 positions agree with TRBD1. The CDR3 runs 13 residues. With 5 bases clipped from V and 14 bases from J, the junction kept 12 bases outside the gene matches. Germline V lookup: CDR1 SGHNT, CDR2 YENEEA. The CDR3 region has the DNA TGTGCCAGCAGCATTCAGGGGGCAGATAAGCCGTATTTT. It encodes CASSIQGADKPYF.

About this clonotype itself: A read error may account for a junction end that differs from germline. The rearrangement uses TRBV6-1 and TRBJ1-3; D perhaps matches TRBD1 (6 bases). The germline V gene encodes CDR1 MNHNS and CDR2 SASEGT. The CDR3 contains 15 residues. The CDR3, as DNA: TGCGCCAGCAGTGAAGGGGGTGGCTCTGAAAACACCATATATTTT. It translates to CASSEGGGSENTIYF.

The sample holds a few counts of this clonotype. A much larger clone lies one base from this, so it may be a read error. The CDR3 loop is CASSRIAGSSTDTHYF. DNA of the CDR3: TGTGCCAGCAGCCGTATAGCGGGATCAAGCACAGATACGCACTATTTT. V and J are TRBV11-2 and TRBJ2-3; 8 bases fit TRBD2. CDR3 size: 16 residues. In germline, CDR1 is SGHAT, CDR2 FQNNGV. Combining the CDR3 with reference TRBV11-2 and TRBJ2-3 gives the whole variable domain EAGVAQSPRYKIIEKRQSVAFWCNPISGHATLYWYQQILGQGPKLLIQFQNNGVVDDSQLPKDRFSAERLKGVDSTLKIQPAKLEDSAVYLCASSRIAGSSTDTHYFGPGTRLTVL.

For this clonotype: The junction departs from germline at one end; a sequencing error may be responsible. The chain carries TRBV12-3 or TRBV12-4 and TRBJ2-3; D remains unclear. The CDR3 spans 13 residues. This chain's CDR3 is CASTPVRAETQYF. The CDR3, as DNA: TGTGCCAGCACCCCCGTTAGAGCAGAAACGCAGTATTTT.

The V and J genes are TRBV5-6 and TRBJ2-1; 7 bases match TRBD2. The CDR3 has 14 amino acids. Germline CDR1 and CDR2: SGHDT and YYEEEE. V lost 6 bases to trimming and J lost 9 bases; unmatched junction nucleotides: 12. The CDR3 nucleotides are TGTGCCAGCATCCCTCTACGACTAGCCCGTGAGCAGTTCTTC. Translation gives CASIPLRLAREQFF.

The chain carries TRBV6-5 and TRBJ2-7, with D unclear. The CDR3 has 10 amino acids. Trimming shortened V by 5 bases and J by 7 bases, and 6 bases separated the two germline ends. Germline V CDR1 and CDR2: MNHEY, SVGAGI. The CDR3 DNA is TGTGCCAGCAGTCCCCCAGAGCAGTACTTC. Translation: CASSPPEQYF.

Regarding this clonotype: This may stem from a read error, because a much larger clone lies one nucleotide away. The CDR3 bases are TGTGCCGGCAGGAAAGGGGCCCTAGCGGGAGGGCCTGGCGATGAGCAGTTCTTC. Translation gives CAGRKGALAGGPGDEQFF. The chain is built from TRBV11-1 and TRBJ2-1, with TRBD2 identical over 12 bases. Germline CDR1 SGHAT, CDR2 FQDESV (reference sequence). The CDR3 spans 18 residues.

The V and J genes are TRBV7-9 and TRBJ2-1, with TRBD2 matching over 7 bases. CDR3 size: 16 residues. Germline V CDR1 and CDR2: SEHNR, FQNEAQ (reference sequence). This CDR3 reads CVSSHTLAEVSNEQFF. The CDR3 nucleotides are TGTGTGAGCAGCCATACTCTAGCGGAAGTAAGCAATGAGCAGTTCTTC.

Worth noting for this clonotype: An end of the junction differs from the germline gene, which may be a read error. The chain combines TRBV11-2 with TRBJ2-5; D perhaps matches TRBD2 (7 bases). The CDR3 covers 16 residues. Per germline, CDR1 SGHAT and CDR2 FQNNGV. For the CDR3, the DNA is TGTGCCAGCAGGTCCACTATGGGGGGGCCAAAGGAGACCCGGTACTTC. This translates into CASRSTMGGPKETRYF.

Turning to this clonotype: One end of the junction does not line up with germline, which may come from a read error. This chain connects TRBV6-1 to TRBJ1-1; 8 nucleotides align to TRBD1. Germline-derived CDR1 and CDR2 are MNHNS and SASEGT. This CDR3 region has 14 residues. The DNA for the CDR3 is TGTGCCACCAGTGAAGACAGGGGTGACACTGAACCTTTCTTT. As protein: CATSEDRGDTEPFF.